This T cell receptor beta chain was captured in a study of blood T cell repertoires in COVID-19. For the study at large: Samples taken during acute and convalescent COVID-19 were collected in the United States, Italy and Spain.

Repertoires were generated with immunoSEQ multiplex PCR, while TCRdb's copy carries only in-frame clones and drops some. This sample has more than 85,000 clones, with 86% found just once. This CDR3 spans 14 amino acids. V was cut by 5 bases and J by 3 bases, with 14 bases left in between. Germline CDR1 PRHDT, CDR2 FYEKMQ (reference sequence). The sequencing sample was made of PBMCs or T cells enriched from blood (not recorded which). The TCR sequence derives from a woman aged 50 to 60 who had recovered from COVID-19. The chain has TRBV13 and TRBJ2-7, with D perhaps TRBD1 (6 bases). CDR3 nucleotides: TGTGCCAGCAGCCCCCGGACAGATAACTACGAGCAGTACTTC. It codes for CASSPRTDNYEQYF.